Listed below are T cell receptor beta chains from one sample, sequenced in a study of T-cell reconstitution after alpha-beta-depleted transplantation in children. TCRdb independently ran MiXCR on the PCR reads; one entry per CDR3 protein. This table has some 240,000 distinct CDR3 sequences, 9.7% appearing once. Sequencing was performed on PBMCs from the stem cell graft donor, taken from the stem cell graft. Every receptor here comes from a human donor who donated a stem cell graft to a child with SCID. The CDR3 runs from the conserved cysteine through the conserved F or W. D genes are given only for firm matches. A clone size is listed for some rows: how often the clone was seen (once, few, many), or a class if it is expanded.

CSAEGRGRTYNEQFF | TGCAGTGCTGAGGGCCGGGGTAGAACCTACAATGAGCAGTTCTTC | - | TRBV20-1 | few | TRBJ2-1
CASSLAGGSSFNSPLHF | TGTGCCAGCAGCTTGGCTGGGGGGAGCTCCTTTAATTCACCCCTCCACTTT | - | TRBV5-8 | - | TRBJ1-6
CASSDSSRDTEAFF | TGTGCCAGCAGTGACTCGAGCCGGGACACTGAAGCTTTCTTT | - | TRBV6-4 | many | TRBJ1-1
CASSYSKAYEQYF | TGTGCCAGCAGTTACTCGAAGGCCTACGAGCAGTACTTC | - | TRBV6-5 | many | TRBJ2-7
CASSVAALAGAGELFF | TGTGCCAGCAGCGTAGCTGCTCTAGCGGGGGCCGGGGAGCTGTTTTTT | TRBD2 | TRBV9 | many | TRBJ2-2
CSAWQGVYEQYF | TGCAGTGCTTGGCAGGGGGTCTACGAGCAGTACTTC | TRBD1 | TRBV20-1 | - | TRBJ2-7
CASGWGTGGEMVETGELFF | TGTGCTAGTGGTTGGGGGACAGGCGGAGAGATGGTAGAAACCGGGGAGCTGTTTTTT | TRBD1 | TRBV12-5 | many | TRBJ2-2
CASSRWDTPNTEAFF | TGTGCCAGCAGCCGTTGGGACACACCGAACACTGAAGCTTTCTTT | - | TRBV3-1 | many | TRBJ1-1
CASSGSGGGSNQPQHF | TGTGCCAGCTCTGGATCAGGAGGGGGCAGCAATCAGCCCCAGCATTTT | TRBD1 | TRBV2 | many | TRBJ1-5
CASSLRRGRIYEQYF | TGTGCCAGCAGCTTACGCCGGGGACGGATTTACGAGCAGTACTTC | - | TRBV7-2 | many | TRBJ2-7
CASSFIHAGGRYEQYF | TGTGCCAGCAGCTTTATCCACGCGGGGGGGCGATACGAGCAGTACTTC | TRBD2 | TRBV7-8 | many | TRBJ2-7
CASSYGDYSQPQHF | TGCGCCAGCTCCTACGGGGACTATTCTCAGCCCCAGCATTTT | - | TRBV5-1 | many | TRBJ1-5
CCARGGGRQGPTDTQYF | TGCTGTGCTAGAGGAGGGGGCCGACAGGGCCCCACAGATACGCAGTATTTT | - | TRBV20-1 | - | TRBJ2-3
CASTGDRGSGANVLTF | TGTGCCAGCACCGGGGACAGAGGATCTGGGGCCAACGTCCTGACTTTC | TRBD1 | TRBV4-2 | many | TRBJ2-6